The 9 T cell receptor beta chains in this list originate from one sample, sequenced in a study of regulatory T cells in long-lasting Graves disease. TCR beta libraries were built with iRepertoire HTBI primers and Arm-PCR of CDR3 regions. MiXCR, applied by TCRdb to the multiplex PCR reads, yields one record per CDR3 protein. The sample holds 400,000 to 500,000 distinct CDR3 sequences, 15% seen once. Time point defined: newly diagnosed GD, antithyroid drugs for less than 3 months. Researchers made the TCR library from RNA that was extracted from PBMCs. This sample was shared with a second study, whose subject was T cells in Graves' hyperthyroidism and ophthalmopathy.

Sequenced here: peripheral blood mononuclear cells (PBMCs), sampled at new diagnosis, from a patient treated with antithyroid drugs. These receptors were obtained from a woman aged 40 to 50 with Graves disease.

This clonotype was counted many times. The chain joins TRBV19 to TRBJ1-2; D not resolved. The CDR3 loop spans 12 amino acids. Germline V gives CDR1 LNHDA, CDR2 SQIVND (reference sequence). Trimming shortened V by 4 bases and J by 3 bases, and 6 bases separated the two germline ends. CDR3 DNA sequence: TGTGCCAGTAGTAGCGGGGACTATGGCTACACCTTC. It yields the protein CASSSGDYGYTF.

This clonotype was detected many times. The rearrangement joins TRBV27 to TRBJ2-7; TRBD1 matches at 11 bases. CDR3 length equals 15 residues. After removal of 5 bases from V and 1 base from J, the junction contained 4 bases not matched to a gene. Per germline, CDR1 MNHEY and CDR2 SMNVEV (reference sequence). The CDR3 DNA is TGTGCCAGCAGTACCCGGGACAGGGGGTCCTACGAGCAGTACTTC. Residues: CASSTRDRGSYEQYF.

Of note for this clonotype: A read error may explain this, as a much larger clone is one base away. This chain uses TRBV20-1 with TRBJ1-5; no clear D gene. This CDR3 is 15 amino acids long. Germline values: CDR1 DFQATT, CDR2 SNEGSKA (reference sequence). CDR3 in DNA: TGCAGTGCAAATGCAGGTGGTTCGAGCAATCATCCCCAGCATTTT. Protein product: CSANAGGSSNHPQHF.

The rearrangement joins TRBV4-1 to TRBJ2-5; D ambiguous. There are 14 residues in the CDR3. Looked up from germline, CDR1 is MGHRA and CDR2 is YSYEKL. V gave up 0 bases and J gave up 5 bases, with 10 bases separating them. CDR3 loop: CASSQDWVAETQYF. The CDR3 DNA sequence: TGCGCCAGCAGCCAAGATTGGGTGGCGGAGACCCAGTACTTC.

This clonotype occurred many times. V and J are TRBV28 and TRBJ2-7; TRBD1 might be the D (6 bases). CDR1 is MDHEN, CDR2 SYDVKM, per germline. Trimming shortened V by 5 bases and J by 0 bases, and 14 bases separated the two germline ends. CDR3 length: 15 residues. CDR3 in DNA: TGTGCCAGCAGTCCAGCTGACAGGCGCTCCTACGAGCAGTACTTC. Translating it yields CASSPADRRSYEQYF.

The rearrangement links TRBV7-3 to TRBJ1-6; D not certain. Looked up from germline, CDR1 is SGHTA and CDR2 is FQGTGA. Trimming removed 5 bases at V and 1 base at J, with 9 bases between. This CDR3 spans 15 amino acids. The CDR3 protein is CASSLGPSYNSPLHF. The CDR3 DNA is TGTGCCAGCAGCCTAGGTCCATCCTATAATTCACCCCTCCACTTT.

This clonotype was observed at least ten times. The rearrangement uses TRBV7-2 and TRBJ2-7; 8 bases are a match to TRBD1. Germline V gene sequence: CDR1 SGHTA, CDR2 FQGNSA. J lost 1 base, V lost 7 bases, and 3 bases had no gene match. CDR3 size: 13 residues. CDR3 region: CASNRQGSYEQYF. The CDR3 DNA reads TGTGCCAGCAACAGACAGGGGTCCTACGAGCAGTACTTC.

The sample holds many counts of this clonotype. The rearrangement uses TRBV11-3 and TRBJ2-4; 9 nucleotides align to TRBD1. Germline CDR1 and CDR2: SGHNT and YENEEA. After removal of 1 base from V and 7 bases from J, the junction contained 2 bases not matched to a gene. The CDR3 has 14 amino acids. CDR3 amino acids: CASSLGTGENIQYF. CDR3 nucleotides: TGTGCCAGCAGCTTAGGGACAGGGGAGAACATTCAGTACTTC.

This clonotype has only a few counts. The chain carries TRBV3-1 and TRBJ1-5; perhaps TRBD1 as D (6 bases). This CDR3 comprises 14 residues. In germline, CDR1 is LGHDT, CDR2 YNNKEL (reference sequence). V was cut by 4 bases and J by 6 bases, with 13 bases left in between. The CDR3 DNA sequence: TGTGCCAGCAGCCTACAGGGAGATTTTCAGCCCCAGCATTTT. It yields the protein CASSLQGDFQPQHF.